A selection of T cell receptor beta chains follows, all from one sample in a study of PD-1 blockade in classical Hodgkin lymphoma. The table came from immunoSEQ multiplex PCR; TCRdb's copy has only in-frame clones and leaves some out. The table shows 30,000 or so clones, with 75% to 95% occurring only once. This sample comprised CD4+ T cells from blood, obtained at baseline. Receptors were obtained from a human donor with classical Hodgkin lymphoma. Both conserved end residues are trimmed from each CDR3. A D gene is named only where the DNA matches it firmly.

D gene,V gene,J gene,CDR3 protein
-,TRBV6-1,TRBJ2-2,ASRLSGSGELF
-,TRBV5-4,TRBJ2-5,ASSLRARLQETQY
-,TRBV5-1,TRBJ2-4,ASSLSGLLAKNIQY
TRBD1,TRBV28,TRBJ1-1,ASSYPRQGVRTEAF
TRBD1,TRBV28,TRBJ2-7,ASTTPGQGSYEQY
TRBD1,TRBV30,TRBJ1-5,AWNLGQGNQPQH
TRBD1,TRBV29-1,TRBJ2-7,SVGTGTYEQY
TRBD2,TRBV28,TRBJ2-2,ASSFPTGLAVSSRTGELF
-,TRBV29-1,TRBJ2-1,SVAATRYNEQF
TRBD2,TRBV5-4,TRBJ2-1,ASSLPTSAPEQF
TRBD2,TRBV5-1,TRBJ2-2,ASSLGLAGGPGGELF
-,TRBV28,TRBJ1-1,ASSLPGRTEAF
-,TRBV15,TRBJ2-7,ATSRDSGYEQY
-,TRBV30,TRBJ2-3,AWAKYATGGITDTQY
-,TRBV30,TRBJ1-2,AWSVSLRDFYGYT
TRBD2,TRBV28,TRBJ2-5,ASSFDYKGLAGGLETQY
-,TRBV9,TRBJ1-2,ASSPNSMSGGYT
-,TRBV5-4,TRBJ2-7,ASSPAWQGVEQY
-,TRBV6-6,TRBJ1-1,ASSYSVGVDTEAF
-,TRBV6-1,TRBJ1-1,ASRGPEAF
-,TRBV10-3,TRBJ2-1,AISESREEQF
TRBD2,TRBV5-4,TRBJ2-2,ASRPGLAGLTGELF
TRBD1,TRBV5-6,TRBJ2-3,ASSPNRGADTQY
-,TRBV2,TRBJ2-2,ASSWTGELF
-,TRBV28,TRBJ2-3,ASREGDTQY
-,TRBV28,TRBJ1-1,ASSFRNTEAF
TRBD2,TRBV19,TRBJ2-5,ATNPGGARETQY
TRBD2,TRBV29-1,TRBJ2-1,SVVAGGSFNEQF
-,TRBV10-3,TRBJ2-2,AIRPVQGGTGELF
-,TRBV5-1,TRBJ2-6,ASSEGSGANVLT
-,TRBV7-9,TRBJ1-1,ASSYTGYTEAF
-,TRBV7-8,TRBJ1-1,ASSLSVARDPNGAF
TRBD1,TRBV27,TRBJ2-7,ASSAYRGASYEQY
-,TRBV6-6,TRBJ1-4,ASSYRQGNEKLF
TRBD1,TRBV11-2,TRBJ2-3,ASRDRVWGGTDTQY
TRBD2,TRBV27,TRBJ2-7,ASSGLAGQYEQY
TRBD1,TRBV6-5,TRBJ2-7,ASSSSGTGGEQY
-,TRBV6-1,TRBJ1-5,ASREQTGGNQPQH
-,TRBV5-1,TRBJ1-2,ASSPLPEGTPGIRPKANYGYT
-,TRBV6-5,TRBJ2-7,ASGEGDTIHEQY
-,TRBV4-1,TRBJ2-1,ASSLAISSYNEQF
-,TRBV30,TRBJ2-7,AWSGRGGRSYEQY
-,TRBV7-3,TRBJ2-2,ASSAFRNTGELF
-,TRBV10-3,TRBJ2-7,AISESRGRGSEQY
-,TRBV20-1,TRBJ2-7,SAKRAEQY
TRBD2,TRBV6-5,TRBJ2-7,ASSFFSGSRSYEQY
-,TRBV28,TRBJ2-1,ASAGSSGRNNEQF
-,TRBV5-6,TRBJ2-1,ASSLEDFPGQF